The sequence of this T cell receptor (beta chain) was determined in a study of OX40 agonist ivuxolimab in advanced cancers. Background for the entire study: Ivuxolimab, which targeted the costimulatory receptor OX40 (CD134), was an agonistic, fully human IgG2 monoclonal antibody. Intravenous ivuxolimab was administered to patients every 2 weeks at six dose levels: 0.01, 0.1, 0.3, 1.5, 3 and 10 mg/kg. Of the roughly 54 dose-escalation patients, hepatocellular carcinoma was present in about 20, melanoma in roughly 15, renal cell carcinoma in 9 and head and neck cancer in 9. A male proportion of roughly 80% and a mean age of 60 years, ranging from roughly 23 to 79, were recorded for the dose-escalation cohort. Patients were allowed to have had prior anti-PD-1, anti-PD-L1 or anti-CTLA-4 therapy, and 40% to 45% of the dose-escalation patients had been treated with checkpoint inhibitors. Partial responses were achieved by three dose-escalation patients, of whom one had hepatocellular carcinoma and two had cutaneous melanoma. Peripheral TCRbeta sequencing was intended to test whether TCR sequence diversity was altered and clonal T-cell expansion was caused by ivuxolimab. The paper describes the monotherapy dose-escalation part (N of about 47 patients) of the phase I trial of ivuxolimab.

Overall study results and their limits: Low levels of normalized T-cell clonal expansion were also seen in some nonresponding patients. After ivuxolimab, CD8+ T cells had more expanded clones than CD4+ T cells on average. At doses from 0.1 to 3.0 mg/kg, clonal expansion was seen in both CD4+ and CD8+ blood T cells between baseline and week 6. Partial responders in the 0.1-3.0 mg/kg groups had among the lowest normalized peripheral clonal expansion, especially among CD8+ T cells. Antigen specificity was not determined for the clonally expanded peripheral T cells.

The trial excluded patients who had a history of autoimmune disease or were on systemic immunosuppression. Peripheral blood for TCR sequencing was drawn from every dose cohort at baseline, at cycle 4 day 1 and at cycle 7 day 1. The samples were taken from a phase I, first-in-human, multicenter, open-label dose-escalation trial of ivuxolimab. Adults with locally advanced or metastatic melanoma, renal cell, hepatocellular, or head and neck squamous cell carcinoma were enrolled in the trial. Before TCR sequencing, CD4+ T cells and CD8+ T cells were sorted from peripheral blood as separate populations. To sequence the TCRbeta CDR3 region, genomic DNA was isolated from the sorted cells. The immunoSEQ Assay was used to sequence the TCRbeta CDR3 regions. This immuneACCESS table, as held by TCRdb, lists in-frame sequences with V and J called but not all clones. Of the missing ones, under half trace to an unresolved V gene in checked studies; the others have no known cause. The sample profile shows some 60,000 clones; 86% of them were found once. The top ten constitute more than 3% of the sample.

Details on this clone: Its antigen target is currently unknown. No quality values exist for individual bases; no much larger clone is one base distant.

V and J are trimmed by 3 bases and 3 bases, and the gene matches miss 3 bases of the junction. Taken from the germline V gene (reference sequence), the CDR1 and CDR2 loops are LNHDA and SQIVND. The CDR3 holds 14 amino acids from the cysteine to the phenylalanine. Only the CDR3 portion is preserved as DNA: 42 bases, with reading frame beginning at the first base. The sequence joins TRBV19 to TRBJ2-3; the junction holds 7 bases that match TRBD2. The sequencing here drew on CD4+ or CD8+ T cells sorted from blood, taken in a trial of the OX40 agonist ivuxolimab. The source is an adult with an advanced solid tumor such as melanoma, head and neck, liver or kidney cancer. The nucleotide sequence reads as follows: TGTGCCAGTAGTATGTCTAGCGGAACAGATACGCAGTATTTT. This translates into CASSMSSGTDTQYF.